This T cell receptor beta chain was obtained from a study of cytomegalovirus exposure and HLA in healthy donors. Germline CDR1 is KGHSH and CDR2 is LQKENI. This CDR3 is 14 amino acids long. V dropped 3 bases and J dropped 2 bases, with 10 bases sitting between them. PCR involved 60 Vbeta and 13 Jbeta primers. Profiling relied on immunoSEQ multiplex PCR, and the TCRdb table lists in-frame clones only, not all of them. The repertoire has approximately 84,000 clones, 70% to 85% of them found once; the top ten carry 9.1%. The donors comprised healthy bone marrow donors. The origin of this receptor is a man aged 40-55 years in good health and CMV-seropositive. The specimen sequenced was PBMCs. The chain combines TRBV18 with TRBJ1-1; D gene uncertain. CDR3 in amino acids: CASSPSPSNTEAFF. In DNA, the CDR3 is TGTGCCAGCTCACCGAGTCCTTCAAACACTGAAGCTTTCTTT.